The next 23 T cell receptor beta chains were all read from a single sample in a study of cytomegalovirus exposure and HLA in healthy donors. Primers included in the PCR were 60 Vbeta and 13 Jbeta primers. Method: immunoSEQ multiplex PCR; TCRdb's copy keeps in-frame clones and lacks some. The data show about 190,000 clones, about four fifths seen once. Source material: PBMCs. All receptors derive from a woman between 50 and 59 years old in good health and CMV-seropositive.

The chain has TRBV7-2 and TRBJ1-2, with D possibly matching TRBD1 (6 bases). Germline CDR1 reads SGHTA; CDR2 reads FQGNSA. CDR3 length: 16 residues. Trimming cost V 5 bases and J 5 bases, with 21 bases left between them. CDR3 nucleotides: TGTGCCAGCAGCCCTGTCGTGTGGGGGCGTCGGTATGGCTACACCTTC. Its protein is CASSPVVWGRRYGYTF.

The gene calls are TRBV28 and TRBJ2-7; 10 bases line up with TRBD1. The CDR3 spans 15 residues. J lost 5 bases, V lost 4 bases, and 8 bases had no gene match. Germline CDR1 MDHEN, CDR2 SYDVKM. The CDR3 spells CASSSGPTGGHEQYF. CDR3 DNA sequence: TGTGCCAGCAGTTCGGGCCCGACAGGGGGCCACGAGCAGTACTTC.

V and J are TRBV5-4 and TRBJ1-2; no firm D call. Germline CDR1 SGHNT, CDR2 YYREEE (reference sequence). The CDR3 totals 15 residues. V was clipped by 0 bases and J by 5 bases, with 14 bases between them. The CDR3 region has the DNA TGTGCCAGCAGCTTGGTCTCGGGGATAAAATATGGCTACACCTTC. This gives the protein CASSLVSGIKYGYTF.

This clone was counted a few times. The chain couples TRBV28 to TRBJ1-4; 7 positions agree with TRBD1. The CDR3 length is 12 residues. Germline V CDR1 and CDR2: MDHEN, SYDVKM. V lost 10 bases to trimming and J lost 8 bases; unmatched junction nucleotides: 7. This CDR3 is CAKQEGAEKLFF. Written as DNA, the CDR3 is TGTGCCAAGCAAGAGGGGGCGGAAAAACTGTTTTTT.

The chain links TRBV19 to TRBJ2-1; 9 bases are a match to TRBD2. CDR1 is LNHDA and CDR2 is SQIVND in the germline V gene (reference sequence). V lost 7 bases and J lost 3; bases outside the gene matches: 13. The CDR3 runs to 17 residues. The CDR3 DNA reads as TGTGCCAGTATAGGCAAGCGGGGGGCGACGCACTACAATGAGCAGTTCTTC. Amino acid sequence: CASIGKRGATHYNEQFF.

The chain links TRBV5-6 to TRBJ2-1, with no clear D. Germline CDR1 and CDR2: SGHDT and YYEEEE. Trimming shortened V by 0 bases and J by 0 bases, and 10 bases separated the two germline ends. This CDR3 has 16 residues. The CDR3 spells CASSLDPRSSYNEQFF. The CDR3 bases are TGTGCCAGCAGCTTGGACCCTAGAAGCTCCTACAATGAGCAGTTCTTC.

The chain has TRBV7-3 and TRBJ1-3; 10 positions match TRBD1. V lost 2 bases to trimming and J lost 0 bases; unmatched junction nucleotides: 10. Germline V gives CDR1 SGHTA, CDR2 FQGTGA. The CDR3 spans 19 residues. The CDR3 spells CASSLGGQGPPGSGNTIYF. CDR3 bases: TGTGCCAGCAGCTTAGGGGGACAGGGGCCACCGGGCTCTGGAAACACCATATATTTT.

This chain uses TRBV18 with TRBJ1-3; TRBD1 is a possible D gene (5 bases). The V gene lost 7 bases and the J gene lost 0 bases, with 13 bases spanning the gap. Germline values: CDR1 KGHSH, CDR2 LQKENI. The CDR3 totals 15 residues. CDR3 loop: CASFRGGSSGNTIYF. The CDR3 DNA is TGTGCCAGCTTCCGGGGGGGGAGCTCTGGAAACACCATATATTTT.

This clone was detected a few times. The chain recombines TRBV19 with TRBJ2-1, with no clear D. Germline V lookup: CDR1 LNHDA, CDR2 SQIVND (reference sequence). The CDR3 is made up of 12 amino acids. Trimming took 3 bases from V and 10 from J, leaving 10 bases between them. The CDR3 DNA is TGTGCCAGTAGTATGTCCGTTGTGGAGCAGTTCTTC. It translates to CASSMSVVEQFF.

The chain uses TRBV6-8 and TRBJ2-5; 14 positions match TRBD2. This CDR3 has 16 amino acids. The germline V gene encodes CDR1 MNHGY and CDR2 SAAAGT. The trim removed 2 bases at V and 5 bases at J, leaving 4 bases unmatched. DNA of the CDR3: TGTGCCAGCAGTTACCGGACTAGCGGGGGGCCCGAGACCCAGTACTTC. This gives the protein CASSYRTSGGPETQYF.

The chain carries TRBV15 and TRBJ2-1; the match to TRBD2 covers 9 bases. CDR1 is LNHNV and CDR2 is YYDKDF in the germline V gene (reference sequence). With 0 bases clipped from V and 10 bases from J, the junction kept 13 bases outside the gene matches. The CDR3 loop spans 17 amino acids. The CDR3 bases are TGTGCCACCAGCAGAGACTGGGGCGGGGGGGTAGGAGAGGAGCAGTTCTTC. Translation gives CATSRDWGGGVGEEQFF.

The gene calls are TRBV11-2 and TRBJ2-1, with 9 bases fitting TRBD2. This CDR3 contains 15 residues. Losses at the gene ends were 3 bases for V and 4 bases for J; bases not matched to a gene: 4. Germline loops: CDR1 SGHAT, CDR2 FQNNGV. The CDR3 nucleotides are TGTGCCAGCAGCTTTAGCGGGGGAGGTTACAATGAGCAGTTCTTC. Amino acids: CASSFSGGGYNEQFF.

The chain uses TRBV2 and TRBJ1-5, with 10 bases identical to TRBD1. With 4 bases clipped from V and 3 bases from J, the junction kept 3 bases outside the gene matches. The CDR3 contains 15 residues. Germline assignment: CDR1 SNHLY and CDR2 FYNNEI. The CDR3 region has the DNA TGTGCCAGCAGTGTGGACAGGGGGGTCAATCAGCCCCAGCATTTT. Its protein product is CASSVDRGVNQPQHF.

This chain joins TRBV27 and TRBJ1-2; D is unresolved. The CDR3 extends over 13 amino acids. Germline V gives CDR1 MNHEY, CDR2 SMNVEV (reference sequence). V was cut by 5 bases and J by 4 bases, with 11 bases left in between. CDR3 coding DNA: TGTGCCAGCAGTCCCTATTCTGGCTATGGCTACACCTTC. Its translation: CASSPYSGYGYTF.

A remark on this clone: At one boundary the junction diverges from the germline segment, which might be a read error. CDR3 coding DNA: TGTTCCAGCAGCTTATCCGACAGGGGGGCGGGGGAGACCCAGTACTTC. Translated, it gives CSSSLSDRGAGETQYF. The chain has TRBV7-9 and TRBJ2-5; 9 bases match TRBD1. Germline values: CDR1 SEHNR, CDR2 FQNEAQ (reference sequence). The CDR3 length is 16 residues.

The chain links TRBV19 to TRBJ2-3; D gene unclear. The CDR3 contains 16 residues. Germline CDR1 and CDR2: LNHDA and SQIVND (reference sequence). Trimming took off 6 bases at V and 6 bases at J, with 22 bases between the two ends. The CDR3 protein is CASSDNVFNLLDTQYF. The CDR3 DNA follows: TGTGCCAGTAGCGATAACGTCTTCAACCTACTGGATACGCAGTATTTT.

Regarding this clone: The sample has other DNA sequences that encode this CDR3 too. The CDR3 sequence: CASSYRQGYEKLFF. CDR3 sequence (DNA): TGTGCCAGCAGTTATCGACAGGGTTATGAAAAACTGTTTTTT. This chain joins TRBV6-5 and TRBJ1-4, with 7 bases matching TRBD1. Germline trimming cut 3 bases from V and 6 bases from J; bases unmatched to any gene: 4. Germline loops: CDR1 MNHEY, CDR2 SVGAGI. The CDR3 runs to 14 residues.

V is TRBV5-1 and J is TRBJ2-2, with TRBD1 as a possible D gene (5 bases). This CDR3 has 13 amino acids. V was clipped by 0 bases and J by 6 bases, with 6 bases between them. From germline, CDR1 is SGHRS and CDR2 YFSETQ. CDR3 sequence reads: CASSLVGPGELFF. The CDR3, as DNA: TGCGCCAGCAGCTTGGTGGGGCCCGGGGAGCTGTTTTTT.

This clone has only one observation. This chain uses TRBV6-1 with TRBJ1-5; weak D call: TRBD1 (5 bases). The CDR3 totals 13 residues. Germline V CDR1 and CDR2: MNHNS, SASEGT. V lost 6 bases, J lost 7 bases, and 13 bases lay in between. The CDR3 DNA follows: TGTGCCAGCAGAATGGGGGACTGGCAGCCCCAGCATTTT. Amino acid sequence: CASRMGDWQPQHF.

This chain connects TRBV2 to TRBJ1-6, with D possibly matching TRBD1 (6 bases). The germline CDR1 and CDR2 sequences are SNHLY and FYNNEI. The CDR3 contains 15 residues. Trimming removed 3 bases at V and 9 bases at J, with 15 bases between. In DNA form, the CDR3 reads TGTGCCAGCAGTGATTTCCAGGGGAACGGTTCACCCCTCCACTTT. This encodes CASSDFQGNGSPLHF.

The CDR3 bases are TGTGCCAGCTCACCGCAAGGACATGGCAATCAGCCCCAGCATTTT. It codes for CASSPQGHGNQPQHF. The V call is TRBV18, the J call TRBJ1-5, with D perhaps TRBD1 (5 bases). The CDR3 is made up of 15 amino acids. Germline CDR1 is KGHSH and CDR2 is LQKENI. Trimming removed 3 bases at V and 2 bases at J, with 11 bases between. The complete variable domain, with remaining parts taken from reference TRBV18 and TRBJ1-5, reads NAGVMQNPRHLVRRRGQEARLRCSPMKGHSHVYWYRQLPEEGLKFMVYLQKENIIDESGMPKERFSAEFPKEGPSILRIQQVVRGDSAAYFCASSPQGHGNQPQHFGDGTRLSIL.

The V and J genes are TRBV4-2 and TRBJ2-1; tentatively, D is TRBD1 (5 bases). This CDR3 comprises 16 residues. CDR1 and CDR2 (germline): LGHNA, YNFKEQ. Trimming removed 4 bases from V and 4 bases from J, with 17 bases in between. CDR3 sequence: CASSPAVGASYNEQFF. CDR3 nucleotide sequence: TGTGCCAGCAGCCCCGCAGTAGGGGCCTCTTACAATGAGCAGTTCTTC.

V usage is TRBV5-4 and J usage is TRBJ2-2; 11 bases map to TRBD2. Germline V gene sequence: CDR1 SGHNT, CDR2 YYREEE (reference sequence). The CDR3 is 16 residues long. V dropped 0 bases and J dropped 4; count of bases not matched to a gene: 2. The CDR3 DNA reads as TGTGCCAGCAGCTTGGGACTAGCGGGGATCACCGGGGAGCTGTTTTTT. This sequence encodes CASSLGLAGITGELFF.